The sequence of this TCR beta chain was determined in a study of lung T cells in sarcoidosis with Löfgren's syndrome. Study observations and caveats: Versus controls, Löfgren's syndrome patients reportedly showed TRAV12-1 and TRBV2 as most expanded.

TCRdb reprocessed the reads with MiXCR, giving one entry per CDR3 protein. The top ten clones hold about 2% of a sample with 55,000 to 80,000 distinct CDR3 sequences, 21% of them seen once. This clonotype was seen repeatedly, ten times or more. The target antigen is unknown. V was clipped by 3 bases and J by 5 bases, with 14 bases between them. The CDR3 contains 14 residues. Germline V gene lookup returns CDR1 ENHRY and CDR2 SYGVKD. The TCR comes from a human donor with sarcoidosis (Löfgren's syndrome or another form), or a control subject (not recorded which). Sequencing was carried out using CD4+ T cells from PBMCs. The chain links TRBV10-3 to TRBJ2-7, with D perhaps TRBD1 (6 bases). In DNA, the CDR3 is TGTGCCATCAGTGAATCCAGGGGAAACAACGAGCAGTACTTC. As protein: CAISESRGNNEQYF.